This T cell receptor beta chain was sequenced for a study of shared clonotypes between healthy human individuals. Worth noting for this clone: No antigen is known for it.

Unmatched junction bases numbered 10, after V lost 4 bases and J lost 0 bases. CDR3 length equals 19 residues. Germline V gene sequence: CDR1 LGHNA, CDR2 YSLEER. The donor population consisted of healthy HIV-negative adults with no recent acute infections or vaccinations. Study-wide findings and caveats: It was observed that roughly 5.5% of naive CD4 clonotypes were shared across several donors. Sorted-subset sequencing was shown by rarefaction to be incomplete despite large depth.

Generated by immunoSEQ multiplex PCR, the TCRdb table keeps only in-frame clones and is missing some. The table records over 1.5 million clones, under 99% of them present only once. This rearrangement joins TRBV4-3 to TRBJ2-4; 12 positions match TRBD2. Sample: naive CD4+ T cells sorted from blood. Subset indicated: CD45RA+ positively selected. The receptor was derived from a man between 25 and 39 years old in good health. The chain's CDR3 is CASSLGLAGLGLAKNIQYF. The DNA of the CDR3 is TGCGCCAGCAGCCTAGGACTAGCGGGATTGGGGCTAGCCAAAAACATTCAGTACTTC.